Listed below are T cell receptor beta chains from one sample, sequenced in a study of blood T cell repertoires in COVID-19. The method was immunoSEQ multiplex PCR; TCRdb's version includes in-frame clones alone and lacks a portion of them. The table has about 140,000 clones, approximately 90% seen once; the top ten hold roughly 4.3%. Source material: PBMCs or T cells enriched from blood (not recorded which). The receptors shown here come from a man aged 45 to 65 who had recovered from COVID-19. Each CDR3 is given with its conserved first and last residue. D genes are given only for firm matches. Only part of the rows carry a size: once, few, many, or a class if the clone is expanded.

v_gene: TRBV5-1; d_gene: TRBD1; abundance: once; j_gene: TRBJ2-5; CDR3aa: CASSLEIGQGWEETQYF; CDR3nt: TGCGCCAGCAGCTTGGAAATAGGACAGGGATGGGAAGAGACCCAGTACTTC
v_gene: TRBV5-1; d_gene: .; abundance: .; j_gene: TRBJ2-1; CDR3aa: CASSPSDSYNEQFF; CDR3nt: TGCGCCAGCAGTCCTAGCGATTCCTACAATGAGCAGTTCTTC
v_gene: TRBV3-1/TRBV3-2; d_gene: .; abundance: .; j_gene: TRBJ1-4; CDR3aa: CASSQGGPTNEKLFF; CDR3nt: TGTGCCAGCAGCCAAGGTGGGCCGACTAATGAAAAACTGTTTTTT
v_gene: TRBV21-1; d_gene: .; abundance: few; j_gene: TRBJ2-2; CDR3aa: CASSPWTGGEMGELFF; CDR3nt: TGTGCCAGCAGCCCTTGGACAGGGGGTGAAATGGGGGAGCTGTTTTTT
v_gene: TRBV7-2; d_gene: TRBD2; abundance: .; j_gene: TRBJ2-5; CDR3aa: CASSLGDIAGGPKETQYF; CDR3nt: TGTGCCAGCAGCTTGGGGGACATAGCGGGAGGGCCGAAGGAGACCCAGTACTTC
v_gene: TRBV18; d_gene: .; abundance: .; j_gene: TRBJ1-5; CDR3aa: CASSPEGYSNQPQHF; CDR3nt: TGTGCCAGCTCACCGGAGGGGTATAGCAATCAGCCCCAGCATTTT
v_gene: TRBV7-3; d_gene: .; abundance: .; j_gene: TRBJ2-3; CDR3aa: CASSPRRGADTQYF; CDR3nt: TGTGCCAGCAGCCCCAGACGCGGCGCAGATACGCAGTATTTT
v_gene: TRBV28; d_gene: .; abundance: once; j_gene: TRBJ1-2; CDR3aa: CASSLGRAQYGYTF; CDR3nt: TGTGCCAGCAGTTTAGGCAGGGCCCAGTATGGCTACACCTTC
v_gene: TRBV7-2; d_gene: .; abundance: .; j_gene: TRBJ1-1; CDR3aa: CASSTTRGTEAFF; CDR3nt: TGTGCCAGCAGCACCACACGGGGCACTGAAGCTTTCTTT
v_gene: TRBV19; d_gene: .; abundance: once; j_gene: TRBJ1-1; CDR3aa: CASSGRGPSTEAFF; CDR3nt: TGTGCCAGTAGTGGTCGGGGTCCGAGCACTGAAGCTTTCTTT
v_gene: TRBV3-1/TRBV3-2; d_gene: TRBD1; abundance: .; j_gene: TRBJ2-7; CDR3aa: CASSLFTTPGQRNEQYF; CDR3nt: TGTGCCAGCAGCCTATTTACTACTCCGGGACAGCGGAACGAGCAGTACTTC
v_gene: TRBV6-5; d_gene: TRBD2; abundance: few; j_gene: TRBJ2-1; CDR3aa: CASSYPSGREGEQFF; CDR3nt: TGTGCCAGCAGTTACCCTTCGGGGCGGGAGGGTGAGCAGTTCTTC
v_gene: TRBV11-1; d_gene: TRBD2; abundance: .; j_gene: TRBJ2-2; CDR3aa: CASSRSGRQNTGELFF; CDR3nt: TGTGCCAGCAGCCGTAGCGGGAGACAGAACACCGGGGAGCTGTTTTTT
v_gene: TRBV10-3; d_gene: .; abundance: .; j_gene: TRBJ1-2; CDR3aa: CAISGGVNYGYTF; CDR3nt: TGTGCCATCAGTGGGGGAGTGAACTATGGCTACACCTTC
v_gene: TRBV3-1/TRBV3-2; d_gene: .; abundance: .; j_gene: TRBJ1-2; CDR3aa: CASSQDLPGVYTF; CDR3nt: TGTGCCAGCAGCCAAGATTTACCGGGAGTCTACACCTTC
v_gene: TRBV24-1; d_gene: TRBD1; abundance: .; j_gene: TRBJ2-3; CDR3aa: CATSDPQGAGDTQYF; CDR3nt: TGTGCCACCAGTGATCCTCAGGGGGCAGGAGATACGCAGTATTTT
v_gene: TRBV13; d_gene: .; abundance: .; j_gene: TRBJ1-6; CDR3aa: CASSLAGDRVNSPLHF; CDR3nt: TGTGCCAGCAGCTTAGCGGGAGACCGGGTTAATTCACCCCTCCACTTT
v_gene: TRBV18; d_gene: TRBD2; abundance: .; j_gene: TRBJ2-7; CDR3aa: CASSPLGLAGGGTYEQYF; CDR3nt: TGTGCCAGCTCACCCTTGGGACTAGCGGGAGGAGGTACATACGAGCAGTACTTC
v_gene: TRBV2; d_gene: TRBD2; abundance: .; j_gene: TRBJ2-3; CDR3aa: CASALAGDTDTQYF; CDR3nt: TGTGCCAGCGCGTTAGCGGGCGACACAGATACGCAGTATTTT
v_gene: TRBV5-1; d_gene: TRBD1; abundance: .; j_gene: TRBJ2-1; CDR3aa: CASSLAGTGDEQFF; CDR3nt: TGCGCCAGCAGCTTGGCTGGGACAGGGGATGAGCAGTTCTTC
v_gene: TRBV3-1/TRBV3-2; d_gene: .; abundance: .; j_gene: TRBJ2-7; CDR3aa: CASSHGLLYEQYF; CDR3nt: TGTGCCAGCAGCCATGGACTGCTCTACGAGCAGTACTTC
v_gene: TRBV5-1; d_gene: .; abundance: .; j_gene: TRBJ1-4; CDR3aa: CASSLTAGGEKLFF; CDR3nt: TGCGCCAGCAGCTTGACAGCGGGAGGAGAAAAACTGTTTTTT
v_gene: TRBV10-3; d_gene: .; abundance: .; j_gene: TRBJ2-3; CDR3aa: CAISVISGASGIGTDTQYF; CDR3nt: TGTGCCATCAGTGTAATATCGGGCGCCTCAGGGATAGGCACAGATACGCAGTATTTT
v_gene: TRBV30; d_gene: .; abundance: once; j_gene: TRBJ2-1; CDR3aa: CAWSAWGLYNEQFF; CDR3nt: TGTGCCTGGAGTGCTTGGGGGCTGTACAATGAGCAGTTCTTC
v_gene: TRBV7-9; d_gene: .; abundance: .; j_gene: TRBJ1-1; CDR3aa: CASSLQGLGIAEAFF; CDR3nt: TGTGCCAGCAGTCTACAGGGTTTAGGGATCGCTGAAGCTTTCTTT
v_gene: TRBV5-4; d_gene: TRBD1; abundance: .; j_gene: TRBJ2-3; CDR3aa: CASSETGGTDTQYF; CDR3nt: TGTGCCAGCAGCGAGACAGGGGGCACAGATACGCAGTATTTT
v_gene: TRBV5-1; d_gene: .; abundance: .; j_gene: TRBJ1-1; CDR3aa: CASRLAGAQNTEAFF; CDR3nt: TGCGCCAGCAGATTAGCGGGGGCACAGAACACTGAAGCTTTCTTT
v_gene: TRBV2; d_gene: .; abundance: .; j_gene: TRBJ2-2; CDR3aa: CASKWEGGTGELFF; CDR3nt: TGTGCCAGCAAATGGGAGGGGGGAACCGGGGAGCTGTTTTTT
v_gene: TRBV5-1; d_gene: .; abundance: .; j_gene: TRBJ2-7; CDR3aa: CASSLGLAPDVDEQYF; CDR3nt: TGCGCCAGCAGCTTGGGGCTAGCGCCAGACGTGGACGAGCAGTACTTC